The present entry profiles one T cell receptor (beta chain) with its context. Seattle researchers signed up patients amid active infection and tracked them longitudinally. The record originates from a study of blood T cell repertoires in COVID-19. Study-wide context: The samples span acute and convalescent COVID-19 from the United States, Italy and Spain. Sources were T cells, B-cell-depleted T cells, or PBMCs; the material itself was cDNA or gDNA.

The CDR3 loop spans 15 amino acids. CDR1 is SGHVS, CDR2 FNYEAQ, per germline. Trimming pared 1 base from V and 0 bases from J, leaving 9 bases between. The assay was immunoSEQ multiplex PCR, and TCRdb's table has in-frame clones only and misses some. This sample has around 94,000 clones; about nine tenths occur once, and the top ten carry around 1.9%. This receptor was taken from a woman in her fifties or sixties with COVID-19, enrolled during active disease. Material for sequencing was peripheral blood. The chain links TRBV7-6 to TRBJ1-1; D may be TRBD1 (5 bases). The CDR3 DNA follows: TGTGCCAGCAGCTTAGTTACAGGCATGAACACTGAAGCTTTCTTT. Protein product: CASSLVTGMNTEAFF.